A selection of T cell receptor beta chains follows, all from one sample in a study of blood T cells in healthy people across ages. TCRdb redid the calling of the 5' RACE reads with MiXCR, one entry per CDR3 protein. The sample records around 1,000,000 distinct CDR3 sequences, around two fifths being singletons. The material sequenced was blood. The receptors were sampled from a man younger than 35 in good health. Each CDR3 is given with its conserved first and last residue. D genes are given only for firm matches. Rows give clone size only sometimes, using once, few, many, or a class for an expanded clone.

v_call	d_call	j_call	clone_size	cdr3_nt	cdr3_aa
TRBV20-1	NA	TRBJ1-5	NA	TGCAGTGCCTCGGGGATTAATCAGCCCCAGCATTTT	CSASGINQPQHF
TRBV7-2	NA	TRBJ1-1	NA	TGTGCCAGCAGCCCAAACCGACAGGCTCGGGCTTTCTTT	CASSPNRQARAFF
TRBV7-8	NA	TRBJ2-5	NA	TGTGCCAGCAGCTTAGGTGCGCAGAGTCAAGAGACCCAGTACTTC	CASSLGAQSQETQYF
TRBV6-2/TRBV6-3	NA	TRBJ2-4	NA	TGTGCCAGCAGGCAGGGGCCGATACAGTACTTC	CASRQGPIQYF
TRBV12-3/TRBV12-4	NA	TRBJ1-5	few	TGTGCCAGCAGTATTGACAGACCCGATCAGCCCCAGCATTTT	CASSIDRPDQPQHF
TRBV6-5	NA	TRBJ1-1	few	TGTGCCAGCAGTCCCCTACTGAGCGACAGGAACACTGAAGCTTTCTTT	CASSPLLSDRNTEAFF
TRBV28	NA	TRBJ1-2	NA	TGTGCCACTCGTTGGTTTAACTATGGCTACACCTTC	CATRWFNYGYTF
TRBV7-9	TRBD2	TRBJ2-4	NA	TGTGCCAGCAGCTCATTCAGCGGGACAAACATTCAGTACTTC	CASSSFSGTNIQYF
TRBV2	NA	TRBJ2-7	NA	TGTGCCAGCAGTGAAGCGCTTCTGGGCTGGGAAGTGTACGAGCAGTACTTC	CASSEALLGWEVYEQYF
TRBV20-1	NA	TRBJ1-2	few	TGCAGTGCCGATGGGGAGGGCTATGGCTACACCTTC	CSADGEGYGYTF
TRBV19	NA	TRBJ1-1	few	TGTGCCAGTAGTATCTCCCATGGGGGGAACACTGAAGCTTTCTTT	CASSISHGGNTEAFF
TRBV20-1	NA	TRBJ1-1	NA	TGCAGTGCCTACGCGGCGGGGAACACTGAAGCTTTCTTT	CSAYAAGNTEAFF
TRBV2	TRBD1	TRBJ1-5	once	TGTGCCAGCACCAGAGCCCCGACAGGGGGCCAGCCCCAGCATTTT	CASTRAPTGGQPQHF
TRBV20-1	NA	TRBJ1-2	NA	TGCAGTGCTAGTTTGTATGGGGACTCTGGCTACACCTTC	CSASLYGDSGYTF
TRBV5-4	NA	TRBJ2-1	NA	TGTGCCAGCAGCTGGGACTACAATGAGCAGTTCTTC	CASSWDYNEQFF
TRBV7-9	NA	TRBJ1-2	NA	TGTGCCAGCAGCTTAGATCAGGGAACCGTCACCTTC	CASSLDQGTVTF
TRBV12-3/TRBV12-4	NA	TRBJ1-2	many	TGTGCCAGCAGTTTAGTCACAGGAGGTGGCTACACCTTC	CASSLVTGGGYTF
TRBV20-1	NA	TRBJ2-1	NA	TGCAGTGCCACCCGGTGGGGGGAAAATGAGCAGTTCTTC	CSATRWGENEQFF
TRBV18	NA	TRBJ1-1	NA	TGTGCCAGCTCACCACCGGGGGTAGGTGAGAACACTGAAGCTTTCTTT	CASSPPGVGENTEAFF
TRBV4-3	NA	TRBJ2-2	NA	TGCGCCAGCAGCGTACAACCGGGACAACACGGGGAGCTGTTTTTT	CASSVQPGQHGELFF
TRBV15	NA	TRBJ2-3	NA	TGTGCCACCGGACCTGTATCGACAAGCGCTTCAGATACGCAGTATTTT	CATGPVSTSASDTQYF
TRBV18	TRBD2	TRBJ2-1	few	TGTGCCTCCGCGGGGGGCCTTTACAATGAGCAGTTCTTC	CASAGGLYNEQFF
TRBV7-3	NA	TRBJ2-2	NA	TGTGCCAGCAGCTCCCGGACCGGGGAGCCGTTTTTT	CASSSRTGEPFF
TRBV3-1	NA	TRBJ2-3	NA	TGTGCCAGCAGCCAGGTCGGGAGAAGCACAGATACGCAGTATTTT	CASSQVGRSTDTQYF
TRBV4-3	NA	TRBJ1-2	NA	TGCGCCAGCAGCCAGACCTTTCATTACCGGGACAATAACGGCTACACCTTC	CASSQTFHYRDNNGYTF
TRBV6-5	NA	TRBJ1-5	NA	TGTGCCAGCAGTGACTCAGGCGACCAGCCCCAGCATTTT	CASSDSGDQPQHF
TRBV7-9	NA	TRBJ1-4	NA	TGTGCCAGCAGCCTGGCCCGCCTTGTGAGAACTAATGAAAAACTGTTTTTT	CASSLARLVRTNEKLFF
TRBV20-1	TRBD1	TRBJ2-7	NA	TGCAGTGCCAATTGGGGACAGGGTTACGAGCAGTACTTC	CSANWGQGYEQYF
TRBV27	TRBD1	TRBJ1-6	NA	TGTGCCAGCGGTGACAGGGGATCTTCACCCCTCCACTTT	CASGDRGSSPLHF
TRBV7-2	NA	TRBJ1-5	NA	TGTGCCAGCAGCTTAGAGGGACAACTCAATCAGCCCCAGCATTTT	CASSLEGQLNQPQHF
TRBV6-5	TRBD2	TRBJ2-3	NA	TGTGCCAGCAGTTACGGGACTAGCGGGGCGAGGAATACGCAGTATTTT	CASSYGTSGARNTQYF
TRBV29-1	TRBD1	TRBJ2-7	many	TGCAGCTCCGGGACAGGGGGGATCCTATTCTACGAGCAGTACTTC	CSSGTGGILFYEQYF
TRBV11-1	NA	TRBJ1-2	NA	TGTGCCAGCAGCTTAAAGCGGGAAGTCTATGGCTACACCTTC	CASSLKREVYGYTF
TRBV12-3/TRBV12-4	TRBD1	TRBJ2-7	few	TGTGCCAGCACTATTATCTCCGGGACAGGGGGCTACGAGCAGTACTTC	CASTIISGTGGYEQYF
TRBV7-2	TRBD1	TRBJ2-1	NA	TGTGCCAGCAGTTTCCCATTCCGGGACAGAGTAAACAATGAGCAGTTCTTC	CASSFPFRDRVNNEQFF
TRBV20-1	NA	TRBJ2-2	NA	TGCAGTGCCCCACGGTGGGGGGGCAACACCGGGGAGCTGTTTTTT	CSAPRWGGNTGELFF
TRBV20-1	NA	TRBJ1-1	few	TGCAGTGCTAAAGAGACTGAGTTGAACACTGAAGCTTTCTTT	CSAKETELNTEAFF
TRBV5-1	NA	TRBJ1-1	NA	TGCGCCAGCAGCAAGTTTCAAGCTAACACTGAAGCTTTCTTT	CASSKFQANTEAFF
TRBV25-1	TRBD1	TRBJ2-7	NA	TGTGCCAGCAGTGAATCAGGGGGCGGCTACAATGAGCAGTACTTC	CASSESGGGYNEQYF
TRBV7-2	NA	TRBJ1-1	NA	TGTACCAGCAGCTTAGACCCAACGGGGGGCGCAAGCCCTGAAGCTTTCTTT	CTSSLDPTGGASPEAFF
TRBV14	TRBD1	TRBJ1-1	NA	TGTGCCAGCAGCCAGCTCGACAGGGAAAACACTGAAGCTTTCTTT	CASSQLDRENTEAFF
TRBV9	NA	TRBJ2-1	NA	TGTGCCAGCAGCGTAGGGGCAGGGATCAATGAGCAGTTCTTC	CASSVGAGINEQFF
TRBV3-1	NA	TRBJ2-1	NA	TGTGCCAGCACCGGGGGCGGAGGTGAGCAGTTCTTC	CASTGGGGEQFF
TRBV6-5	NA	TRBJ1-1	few	TGTGCCAGCAGTTACGGTGGGTCAGGTGAAGCTTTCTTT	CASSYGGSGEAFF
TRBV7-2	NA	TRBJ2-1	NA	TGTGCCAGCAGCCCTCAACACGGTAACAATGAGCAGTTCTTC	CASSPQHGNNEQFF
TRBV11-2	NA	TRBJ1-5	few	TGTGCCAGCAGCCACAGGCTTGGACCCCAGCATTTT	CASSHRLGPQHF
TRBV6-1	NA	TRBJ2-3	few	TGTGCCAGCAGTAATACAGGAAACACAGATACGCAGTATTTT	CASSNTGNTDTQYF
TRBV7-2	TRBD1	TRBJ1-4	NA	TGTGCCAGCAGCTTACGGGGGACAGGGGGACGGGAAAAACTGTTTTTT	CASSLRGTGGREKLFF
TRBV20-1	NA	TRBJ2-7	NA	TGCAGTGCTAGCGTCCAAGGGGGAGGGCCCTACGAGCAGTACTTC	CSASVQGGGPYEQYF
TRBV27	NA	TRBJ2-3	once	TGTGCCAGCAGTTTCCTCGGGTTATCGGGGGGCACAGATACGCAGTATTTT	CASSFLGLSGGTDTQYF
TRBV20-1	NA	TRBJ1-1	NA	TGCAGTGCTAGAATGTCGGCAGCTCACCCTGAAGCTTTCTTT	CSARMSAAHPEAFF
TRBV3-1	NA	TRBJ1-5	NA	TGTGCCAGCAGCCAAGCCGGGACGGCAGGCAATCAGCCCCAGCATTTT	CASSQAGTAGNQPQHF
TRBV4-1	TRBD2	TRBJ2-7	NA	TGCGCCAGCAGCCAGAGGCCGACTAGCCAGTTCGACTACAATGAGCAGTACTTC	CASSQRPTSQFDYNEQYF
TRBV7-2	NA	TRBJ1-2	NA	TGTGCCAGCAGCTTAGCAATCGAAGAGGGTGGCTACACCTTC	CASSLAIEEGGYTF
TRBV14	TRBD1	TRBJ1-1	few	TGTGCCAGCAGCCACATTAGGGGGCTTGTCTCTGAAGCTTTCTTT	CASSHIRGLVSEAFF
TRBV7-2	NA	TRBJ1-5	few	TGTGCCAGCAGCTTAGAAGGGGGAGGGATTCAGCCCCAGCATTTT	CASSLEGGGIQPQHF